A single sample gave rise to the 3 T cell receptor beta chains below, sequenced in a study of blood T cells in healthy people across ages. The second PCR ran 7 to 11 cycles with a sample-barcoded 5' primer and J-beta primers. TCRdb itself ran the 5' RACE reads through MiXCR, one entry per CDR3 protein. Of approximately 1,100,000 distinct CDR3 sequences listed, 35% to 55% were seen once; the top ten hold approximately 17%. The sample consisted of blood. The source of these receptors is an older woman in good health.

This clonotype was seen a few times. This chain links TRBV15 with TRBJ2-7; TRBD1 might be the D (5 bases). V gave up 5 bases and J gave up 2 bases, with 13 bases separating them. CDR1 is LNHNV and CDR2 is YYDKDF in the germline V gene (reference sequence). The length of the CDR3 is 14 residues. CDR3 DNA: TGTGCCACCAGCCCCCAGGGCGGACCCTACGAGCAGTACTTC. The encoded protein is CATSPQGGPYEQYF.

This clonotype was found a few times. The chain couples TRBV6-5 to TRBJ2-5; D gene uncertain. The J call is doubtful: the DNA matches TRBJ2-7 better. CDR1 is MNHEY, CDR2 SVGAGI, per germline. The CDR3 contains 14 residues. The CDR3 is CASSYSQGRYEQYF. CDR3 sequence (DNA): TGTGCCAGCAGTTACTCGCAAGGTCGATACGAGCAGTACTTC.

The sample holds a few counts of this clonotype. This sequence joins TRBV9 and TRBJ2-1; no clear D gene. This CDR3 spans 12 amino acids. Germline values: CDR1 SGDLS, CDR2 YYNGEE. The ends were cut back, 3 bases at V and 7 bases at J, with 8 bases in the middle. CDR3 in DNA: TGTGCCAGCAGCGGACCCCGGAATGAGCAGTTCTTC. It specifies CASSGPRNEQFF.